The rows below give T cell receptor beta chains drawn from one sample of a study of T cell repertoires in cytomegalovirus infection. TCRdb used MiXCR to reprocess the reads, holding one entry per CDR3 protein. Among about 300,000 distinct CDR3 sequences, 9.6% were seen once, and the ten largest hold approximately 2.4%. Sample: PBMCs. Every receptor here comes from a human donor in good health (CMV status not recorded). Some clones in this sample may be carry-over from other donors' samples. Each CDR3 is given with its conserved first and last residue. Fields, in order: J gene, V gene, CDR3 protein.

J: TRBJ2-1
V: TRBV29-1
CDR3: CSVLGDNEQFF

J: TRBJ1-1
V: TRBV11-2
CDR3: CASSLDPRNTEAFF

J: TRBJ2-1
V: TRBV29-1
CDR3: CSVDRGGNEQFF

J: TRBJ2-7
V: TRBV11-2
CDR3: CASSLWRATSGDYEQYF

J: TRBJ2-1
V: TRBV9
CDR3: CASSVSPGDGLAGANEQFF

J: TRBJ2-3
V: TRBV29-1
CDR3: CSAGAGARRDTQYF

J: TRBJ2-5
V: TRBV7-8
CDR3: CASSLNWYQETQYF

J: TRBJ2-2
V: TRBV10-3
CDR3: CAGGTGDDTGELFF

J: TRBJ2-1
V: TRBV20-1
CDR3: CSALKDGHNEQFF

J: TRBJ2-5
V: TRBV4-2
CDR3: CASSQSGLAGGGETQYF

J: TRBJ1-2
V: TRBV28
CDR3: CASVVGGSNYGYTF

J: TRBJ2-2
V: TRBV20-1
CDR3: CSARRLAGGPRNTGELFF

J: TRBJ1-4
V: TRBV7-2
CDR3: CASSLRREGEKLFF

J: TRBJ2-3
V: TRBV7-2
CDR3: CASTNPGGGGADTQYF

J: TRBJ1-5
V: TRBV19
CDR3: CASRLSQGGESQHF

J: TRBJ2-1
V: TRBV7-2
CDR3: CASSFRQGLLDEQFF

J: TRBJ2-1
V: TRBV7-9
CDR3: CASSFSGGGWLEQFF

J: TRBJ2-3
V: TRBV7-9
CDR3: CASSEQTDTQYF

J: TRBJ1-6
V: TRBV11-2
CDR3: CASSLVQGASPLHF

J: TRBJ2-1
V: TRBV5-6
CDR3: CASSWDTYGQFF

J: TRBJ1-1
V: TRBV28
CDR3: CASSLGTRANTEAFF

J: TRBJ1-2
V: TRBV29-1
CDR3: CSVGGVPGYTF

J: TRBJ2-3
V: TRBV20-1
CDR3: CSAKPRGSDTQYF

J: TRBJ2-1
V: TRBV25-1
CDR3: CASSGLAGEYNEQFF

J: TRBJ1-4
V: TRBV7-9
CDR3: CASSSRTVSTNEKLFF

J: TRBJ1-1
V: TRBV12-3/TRBV12-4
CDR3: CASTPTGGNTEAFF

J: TRBJ2-1
V: TRBV20-1
CDR3: CSAPGRAYNEQFF

J: TRBJ1-3
V: TRBV5-5
CDR3: CASRRDESGNTIYF

J: TRBJ2-3
V: TRBV19
CDR3: CASSTPADTQYF

J: TRBJ2-1
V: TRBV7-2
CDR3: CASRGTGYNEQFF

J: TRBJ2-1
V: TRBV7-2
CDR3: CASSFQGIPYNEQFF

J: TRBJ1-2
V: TRBV24-1
CDR3: CATGPGTGDYGYTF

J: TRBJ2-3
V: TRBV7-9
CDR3: CASSRAEVPHTDTQYF

J: TRBJ1-5
V: TRBV5-6
CDR3: CASRRGTGGPNQPQHF

J: TRBJ2-3
V: TRBV4-3
CDR3: CASSQGQKLSSTDTQYF

J: TRBJ1-3
V: TRBV5-1
CDR3: CASSLAAAGNTIYF

J: TRBJ2-5
V: TRBV20-1
CDR3: CSARDEETQYF

J: TRBJ2-1
V: TRBV19
CDR3: CASSISGGAGEQFF

J: TRBJ2-2
V: TRBV7-9
CDR3: CASSRIAGDNTGELFF

J: TRBJ2-2
V: TRBV7-3
CDR3: CASSLRTLRDRADTGELFF

J: TRBJ1-5
V: TRBV12-3/TRBV12-4
CDR3: CASSSGYNQPQHF

J: TRBJ1-1
V: TRBV29-1
CDR3: CSLKTDLSKNTEAFF

J: TRBJ2-5
V: TRBV7-2
CDR3: CASRFTGGLAETQYF

J: TRBJ1-1
V: TRBV7-2
CDR3: CASSQGTANTEAFF

J: TRBJ2-3
V: TRBV7-3
CDR3: CASSLGDFTDTQYF

J: TRBJ2-6
V: TRBV12-3/TRBV12-4
CDR3: CASSSESSGANVLTF

J: TRBJ1-2
V: TRBV6-1
CDR3: CASSVAGTANYGYTF

J: TRBJ1-4
V: TRBV4-1
CDR3: CASSKGQVDREKLFF

J: TRBJ2-4
V: TRBV18
CDR3: CASSPSWDARENIQYF

J: TRBJ2-1
V: TRBV20-1
CDR3: CSAISGGAWNEQFF

J: TRBJ2-2
V: TRBV4-1
CDR3: CASGPTRWAGELFF

J: TRBJ2-1
V: TRBV10-3
CDR3: CAIKRGDYNEQFF

J: TRBJ1-5
V: TRBV20-1
CDR3: CSAPTADSNQPQHF

J: TRBJ1-2
V: TRBV29-1
CDR3: CSVAPGYTF

J: TRBJ2-1
V: TRBV7-9
CDR3: CASSLGAGTGNNEQFF

J: TRBJ2-7
V: TRBV20-1
CDR3: CSGGVAYEQYF

J: TRBJ2-7
V: TRBV7-9
CDR3: CASSSPTSGGQTYEQYF

J: TRBJ2-7
V: TRBV5-8
CDR3: CASSFWGRNIYEQYF

J: TRBJ2-5
V: TRBV19
CDR3: CASSGQASAPWETQYF